The source of this T cell receptor beta chain is a study of T cells after yellow fever vaccination. Turning to the study itself: It was SMART-Seq v4 Ultra Low Input that prepared the fractions with low cell numbers.

A note on this clonotype: Its antigen remains unidentified.

Study-level points and caveats: Peak timing came faster in the weaker secondary response, day 5 versus 15. Post-booster repertoires again held most primary-vaccination clones (approximately 96% CD4, roughly 88% CD8).

Per the germline V gene, CDR1 is SGHAT and CDR2 is FQNNGV. The CDR3 is made up of 18 amino acids. V shed 0 bases and J 5 bases; nucleotides not matched to a gene: 15. Synthesis of TCR cDNA relied on 5'RACE template switching, which attached a universal primer site and UMIs. TCRdb reprocessed the 5' RACE reads via MiXCR and lists one record per CDR3 protein. The sample has some 600,000 distinct CDR3 sequences; 9% to 15% are singletons. The starting material was PBMCs, obtained on the day of the yellow fever booster vaccination. The chain joins TRBV11-2 to TRBJ2-5; 7 bases fit TRBD1. This receptor was obtained from a man aged 25-45 years who received the YFV17D yellow fever vaccine. The CDR3 DNA is TGTGCCAGCAGCTTAGATTGGGGACAGTCCCCCGGAGGCGAGACCCAGTACTTC. It is translated as CASSLDWGQSPGGETQYF.